This TCR beta chain is drawn from a study of shared clonotypes between healthy human individuals. The protocol was immunoSEQ multiplex PCR, while the TCRdb copy is restricted to in-frame clones and leaves out a portion. Counted here are 730,000 or so clones, 55% to 75% occurring once; the ten biggest clones make up around 2%. This CDR3 region has 15 residues. Germline-derived CDR1 and CDR2 are MDHEN and SYDVKM. The V end was cut by 3 bases, the J end by 1 base, with 12 bases between. Everyone who donated was a Caucasian adult who lived in Nashville, Tennessee. This receptor was obtained from a woman aged 25 to 39 in good health. The chain carries TRBV28 and TRBJ2-5; D unresolved. Sequencing input: memory CD4+ T cells sorted from blood. Subset in this sample: CD45RA-negative fraction. The CDR3 loop reads CASSFSGRLQETQYF. Written as DNA, the CDR3 is TGTGCCAGCAGTTTTTCCGGGCGCCTCCAAGAGACCCAGTACTTC.